This T cell receptor beta chain is drawn from a study of blood T cell repertoires in COVID-19. Across the whole study: From the United States, Italy and Spain came samples of acute and convalescent COVID-19. Sources were T cells, B-cell-depleted T cells, or PBMCs; the material itself was cDNA or gDNA.

Recruited during active infection, patients (from Seattle) were subsequently followed longitudinally. Germline V lookup: CDR1 LGHDT, CDR2 YNNKEL (reference sequence). The CDR3 totals 13 residues. After removal of 4 bases from V and 7 bases from J, the junction contained 3 bases not matched to a gene. Original data processing: Nucleated cell counts were estimated from reference gene primer amplification. Clones were read by immunoSEQ multiplex PCR, and TCRdb kept only the in-frame ones, dropping some. The V and J calls and clone size are taken from that table; D and trimming were inferred from the DNA. The sample holds over 60,000 clones; 90% are singletons and the top ten take around 0.47%.

This TCR derives from a man over 45 with COVID-19, enrolled during active disease. The specimen was peripheral blood. The chain carries TRBV3-1 (or the pseudogene TRBV3-2) and TRBJ1-5, with 8 bases lining up with TRBD1. The CDR3: CASSPDRVQPQHF. The CDR3 region has the DNA TGTGCCAGCAGCCCGGACAGGGTACAGCCCCAGCATTTT.